The clone carrying this T cell receptor beta chain was recorded a few times. The antigen remains undetermined. TCRdb redid the calling of the 5' RACE reads with MiXCR, one entry per CDR3 protein. The data show about 440,000 distinct CDR3 sequences, with 20% seen just once and more than 8% held by the top ten. The sample originates from a study of T-cell memory formation after mild COVID-19. Whole-study results and caveats: CD4+ contracting clones lay mainly in CM and EM, CD8+ ones in EMRA.

This CDR3 contains 13 residues. Germline lookup yields CDR1 MGHDK and CDR2 SYGVNS. With 2 bases clipped from V and 2 bases from J, the junction kept 0 bases outside the gene matches. This receptor was taken from an adult woman who had mild COVID-19 (a few samples of this study predate the infection). Cell type and time point are not known. Input material: PBMCs or a T cell subset sorted from them (not recorded which). This chain joins TRBV25-1 and TRBJ2-7; 7 bases line up with TRBD1. This chain's CDR3 is CASSEQGAYEQYF. The CDR3 bases are TGTGCCAGCAGTGAACAGGGGGCCTACGAGCAGTACTTC.